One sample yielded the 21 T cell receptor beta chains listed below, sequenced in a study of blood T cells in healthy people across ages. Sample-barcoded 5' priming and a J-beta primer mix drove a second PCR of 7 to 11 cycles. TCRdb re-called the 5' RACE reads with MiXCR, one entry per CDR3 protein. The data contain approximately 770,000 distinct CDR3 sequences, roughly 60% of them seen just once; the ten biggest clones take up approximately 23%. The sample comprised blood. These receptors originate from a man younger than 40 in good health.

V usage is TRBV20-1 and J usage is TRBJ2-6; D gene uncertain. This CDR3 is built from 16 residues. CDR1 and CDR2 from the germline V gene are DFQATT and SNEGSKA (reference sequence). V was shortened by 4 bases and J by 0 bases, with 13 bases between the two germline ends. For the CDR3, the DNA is TGCAGTGCTACTCCGCGGTTTAGCTCTGGGGCCAACGTCCTGACTTTC. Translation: CSATPRFSSGANVLTF.

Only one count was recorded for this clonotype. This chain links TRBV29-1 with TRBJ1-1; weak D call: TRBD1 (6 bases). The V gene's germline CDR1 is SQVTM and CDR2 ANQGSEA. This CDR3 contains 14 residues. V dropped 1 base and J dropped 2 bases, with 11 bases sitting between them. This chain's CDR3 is CSVEAVRGNTEAFF. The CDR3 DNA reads TGCAGCGTTGAAGCTGTCAGGGGAAACACTGAAGCTTTCTTT.

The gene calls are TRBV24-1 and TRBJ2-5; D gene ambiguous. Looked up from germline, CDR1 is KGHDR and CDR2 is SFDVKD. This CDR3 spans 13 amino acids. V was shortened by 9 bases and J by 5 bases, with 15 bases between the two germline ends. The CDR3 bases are TGTGCCACCGGAAACGCTGCAGGCGAGACCCAGTACTTC. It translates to CATGNAAGETQYF.

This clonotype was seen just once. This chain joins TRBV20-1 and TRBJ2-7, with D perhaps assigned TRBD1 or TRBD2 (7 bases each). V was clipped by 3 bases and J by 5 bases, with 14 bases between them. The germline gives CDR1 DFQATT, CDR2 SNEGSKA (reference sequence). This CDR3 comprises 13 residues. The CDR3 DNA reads TGCAGTGCTAGCCGGGGGGACAGCGACGAGCAGTACTTC. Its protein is CSASRGDSDEQYF.

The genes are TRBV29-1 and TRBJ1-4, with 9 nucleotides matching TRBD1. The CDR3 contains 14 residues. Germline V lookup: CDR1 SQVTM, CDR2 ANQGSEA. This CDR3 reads CSALTGTGNEKLFF. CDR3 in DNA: TGCAGTGCTCTCACCGGGACAGGGAACGAAAAACTGTTTTTT.

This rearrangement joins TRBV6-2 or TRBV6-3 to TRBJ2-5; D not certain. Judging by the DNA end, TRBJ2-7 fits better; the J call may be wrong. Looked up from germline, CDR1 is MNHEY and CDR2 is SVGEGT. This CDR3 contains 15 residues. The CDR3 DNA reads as TGTGCCAGCCTCTCTGTGATCGCCACCACCGACGAGCAGTACTTC. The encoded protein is CASLSVIATTDEQYF.

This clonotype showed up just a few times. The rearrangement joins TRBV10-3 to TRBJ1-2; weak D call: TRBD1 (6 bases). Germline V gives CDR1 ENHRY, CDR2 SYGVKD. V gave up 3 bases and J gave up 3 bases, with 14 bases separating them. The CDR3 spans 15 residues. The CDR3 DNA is TGTGCCATCAGTGACCCTACGACAGGCGACTATGGCTACACCTTC. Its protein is CAISDPTTGDYGYTF.

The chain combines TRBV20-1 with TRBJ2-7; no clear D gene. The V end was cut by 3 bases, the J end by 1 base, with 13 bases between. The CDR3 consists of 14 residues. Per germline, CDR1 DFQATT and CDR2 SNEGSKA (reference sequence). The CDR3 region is CSASPYLASYEQYF. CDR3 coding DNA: TGCAGTGCTAGTCCCTACTTGGCGTCCTACGAGCAGTACTTC.

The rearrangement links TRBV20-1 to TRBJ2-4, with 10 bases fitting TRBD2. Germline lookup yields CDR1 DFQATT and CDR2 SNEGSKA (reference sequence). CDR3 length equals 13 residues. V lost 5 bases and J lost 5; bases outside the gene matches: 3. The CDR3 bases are TGCAGTGCTTGGACTAGCGGTGAAAACATTCAGTACTTC. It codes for CSAWTSGENIQYF.

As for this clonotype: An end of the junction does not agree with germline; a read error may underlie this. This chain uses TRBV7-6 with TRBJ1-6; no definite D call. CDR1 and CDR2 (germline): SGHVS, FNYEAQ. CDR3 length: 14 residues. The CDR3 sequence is CVSSPAGGHSPLHF. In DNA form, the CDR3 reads TGTGTCAGCAGCCCAGCCGGCGGGCATTCACCCCTCCACTTT.

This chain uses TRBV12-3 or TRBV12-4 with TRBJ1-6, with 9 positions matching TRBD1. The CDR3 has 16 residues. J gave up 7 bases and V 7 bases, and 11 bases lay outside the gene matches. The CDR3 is CASTEAQGARNSPLHF. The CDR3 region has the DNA TGTGCCAGCACTGAGGCACAGGGGGCGCGGAATTCACCCCTCCACTTT.

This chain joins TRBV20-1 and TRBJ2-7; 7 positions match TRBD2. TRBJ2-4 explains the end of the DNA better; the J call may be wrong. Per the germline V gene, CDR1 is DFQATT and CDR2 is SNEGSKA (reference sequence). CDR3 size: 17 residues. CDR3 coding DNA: TGCAGTGCTAGAAAAGCGGGACCGCTCATAGCCAAAAACATTCAGTACTTC. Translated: CSARKAGPLIAKNIQYF.

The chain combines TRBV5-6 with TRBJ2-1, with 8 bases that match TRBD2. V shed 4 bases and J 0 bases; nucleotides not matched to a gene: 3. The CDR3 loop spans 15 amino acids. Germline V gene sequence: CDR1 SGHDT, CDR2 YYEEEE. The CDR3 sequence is CASSRTSTSYNEQFF. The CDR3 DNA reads TGTGCCAGCAGCCGGACTAGCACCTCCTACAATGAGCAGTTCTTC.

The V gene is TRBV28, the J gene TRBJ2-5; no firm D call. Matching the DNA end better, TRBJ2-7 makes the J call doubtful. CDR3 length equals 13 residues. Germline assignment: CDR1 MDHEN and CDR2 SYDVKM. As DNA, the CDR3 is TGTGCCAGCTCTCAGGCGGCACCCTACGAGCAGTACTTC. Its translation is CASSQAAPYEQYF.

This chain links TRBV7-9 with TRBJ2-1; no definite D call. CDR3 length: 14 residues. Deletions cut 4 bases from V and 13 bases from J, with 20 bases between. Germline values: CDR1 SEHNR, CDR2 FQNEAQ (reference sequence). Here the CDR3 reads CASSSVEPMTRQFF. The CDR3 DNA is TGTGCCAGCAGCTCCGTGGAACCGATGACAAGACAGTTCTTC.

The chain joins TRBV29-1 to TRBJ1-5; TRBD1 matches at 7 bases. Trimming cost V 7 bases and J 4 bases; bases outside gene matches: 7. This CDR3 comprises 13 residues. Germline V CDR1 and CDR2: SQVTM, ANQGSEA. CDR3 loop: CSAKTGPNQPQHF. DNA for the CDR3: TGCAGCGCCAAGACAGGGCCTAATCAGCCCCAGCATTTT.

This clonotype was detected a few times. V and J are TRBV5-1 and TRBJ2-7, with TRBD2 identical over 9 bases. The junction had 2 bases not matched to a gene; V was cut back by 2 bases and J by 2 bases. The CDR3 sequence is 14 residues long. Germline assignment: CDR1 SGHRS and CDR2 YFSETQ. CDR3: CASSFASGTYEQYF. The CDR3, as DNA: TGCGCCAGCAGCTTCGCTAGCGGGACCTACGAGCAGTACTTC. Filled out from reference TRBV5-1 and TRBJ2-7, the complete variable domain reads KAGVTQTPRYLIKTRGQQVTLSCSPISGHRSVSWYQQTPGQGLQFLFEYFSETQRNKGNFPGRFSGRQFSNSRSEMNVSTLELGDSALYLCASSFASGTYEQYFGPGTRLTVT.

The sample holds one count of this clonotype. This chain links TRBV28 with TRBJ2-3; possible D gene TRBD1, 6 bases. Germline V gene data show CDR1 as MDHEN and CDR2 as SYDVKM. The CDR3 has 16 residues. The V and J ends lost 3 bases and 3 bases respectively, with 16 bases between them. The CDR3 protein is CASSFRGKEYTDTQYF. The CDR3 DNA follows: TGTGCCAGCAGTTTTAGGGGGAAAGAGTATACAGATACGCAGTATTTT.

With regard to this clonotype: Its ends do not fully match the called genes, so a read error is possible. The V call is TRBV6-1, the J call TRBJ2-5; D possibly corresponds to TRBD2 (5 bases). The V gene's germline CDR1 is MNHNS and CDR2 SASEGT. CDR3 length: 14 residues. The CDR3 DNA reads TGTGCCAGCAGTGAAGCGGGGTTGGGAGAGGCCCAGTACTTC. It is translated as CASSEAGLGEAQYF.

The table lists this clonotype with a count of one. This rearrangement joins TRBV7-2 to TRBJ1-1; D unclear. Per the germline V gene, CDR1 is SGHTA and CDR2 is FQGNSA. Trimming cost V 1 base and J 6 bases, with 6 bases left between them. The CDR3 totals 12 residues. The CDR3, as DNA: TGTGCCAGCAGCTTAGAACCCTCTGAAGCTTTCTTT. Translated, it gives CASSLEPSEAFF. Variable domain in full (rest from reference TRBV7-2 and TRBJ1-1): GAGVSQSPSNKVTEKGKDVELRCDPISGHTALYWYRQSLGQGLEFLIYFQGNSAPDKSGLPSDRFSAERTGGSVSTLTIQRTQQEDSAVYLCASSLEPSEAFFGQGTRLTVV.

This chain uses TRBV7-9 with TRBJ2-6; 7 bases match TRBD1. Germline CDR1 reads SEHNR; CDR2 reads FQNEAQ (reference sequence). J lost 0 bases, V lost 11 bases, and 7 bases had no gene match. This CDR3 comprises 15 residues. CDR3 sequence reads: CAGQAIYSGANVLTF. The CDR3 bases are TGTGCCGGACAGGCGATTTACTCTGGGGCCAACGTCCTGACTTTC.